This is a list of T cell receptor beta chains from one sample in a study of beta chain features in type 1 diabetes. Here immunoSEQ multiplex PCR was the method, and the copy in TCRdb shows in-frame clones only, minus some. The data contain about 130,000 clones, 7% to 10% of them singletons. Sequencing was performed on central memory CD4+ T cells from blood. These receptors were obtained from a man aged 18 to 30 in good health. CDR3s include the opening cysteine and the closing phenylalanine or tryptophan. The D gene is left open where the match is weak. Clone size is shown for a subset of rows, as once, few, many or a class of expanded clone.

TRBD2	TRBV18	few	TRBJ2-7	CASSSSGDHEQYF	TGTGCCAGCTCGTCTAGCGGGGACCACGAGCAGTACTTC
-	TRBV7-2	-	TRBJ2-3	CASSRGEGGGTDTQYF	TGTGCCAGCAGCCGAGGAGAGGGGGGGGGCACAGATACGCAGTATTTT
TRBD2	TRBV25-1	-	TRBJ2-5	CASRRTSGAGETQYF	TGTGCCAGCAGACGGACTAGCGGGGCGGGAGAGACCCAGTACTTC
TRBD2	TRBV29-1	many	TRBJ2-1	CSVGREGHEQFF	TGCAGCGTAGGTAGGGAGGGGCATGAGCAGTTCTTC
-	TRBV5-1	few	TRBJ2-4	CASSLAPWGRTERKNIQYF	TGCGCCAGCAGCTTGGCCCCATGGGGGCGGACCGAGAGAAAAAACATTCAGTACTTC
-	TRBV9	-	TRBJ1-5	CASSVAYETVGNQPQHF	TGTGCCAGCAGCGTAGCTTATGAGACAGTGGGCAATCAGCCCCAGCATTTT
-	TRBV25-1	-	TRBJ2-3	CASSLSGSDTQYF	TGTGCCAGCAGTTTAAGCGGCTCAGATACGCAGTATTTT
-	TRBV28	many	TRBJ2-7	CASSPSREQYF	TGTGCCAGCAGCCCAAGCCGCGAGCAGTACTTC
TRBD1	TRBV5-1	few	TRBJ2-2	CASSSRTGGNTGELFF	TGCGCCAGCAGCTCCAGGACAGGGGGTAACACCGGGGAGCTGTTTTTT
TRBD1	TRBV7-8	-	TRBJ1-2	CASSFHGDRGDGYTF	TGTGCCAGCAGCTTTCACGGGGACAGGGGTGATGGCTACACCTTC
TRBD1	TRBV25-1	-	TRBJ1-1	CASSVNRQGRWTEAFF	TGTGCCAGCAGTGTAAACAGACAGGGGAGATGGACTGAAGCTTTCTTT
TRBD2	TRBV18	few	TRBJ2-5	CASSPTTSGGRETQYF	TGTGCCAGCTCACCAACGACTAGCGGGGGGAGAGAGACCCAGTACTTC
TRBD1	TRBV5-1	few	TRBJ1-1	CASTTLAGGNTEAFF	TGCGCCAGCACCACCCTGGCAGGGGGGAACACTGAAGCTTTCTTT
TRBD2	TRBV9	few	TRBJ2-1	CASSVVSAGEYNEQFF	TGTGCCAGCAGCGTAGTCTCAGCGGGGGAGTACAATGAGCAGTTCTTC
-	TRBV4-3	few	TRBJ2-6	CASSQFTRRENPTGANVLTF	TGCGCCAGCAGCCAATTCACACGGAGGGAGAACCCCACTGGGGCCAACGTCCTGACTTTC
-	TRBV5-4	-	TRBJ1-6	CASSSTVLSYNSPLHF	TGTGCCAGCAGCTCGACAGTACTCTCCTATAATTCACCCCTCCACTTT
TRBD2	TRBV4-1	-	TRBJ2-1	CASSHKMVGGGDSEQFF	TGCGCCAGCAGCCACAAGATGGTTGGCGGGGGGGACAGTGAGCAGTTCTTC
-	TRBV7-2	few	TRBJ1-2	CASSQTGNYGYTF	TGTGCCAGCAGCCAAACAGGGAACTATGGCTACACCTTC
-	TRBV5-1	-	TRBJ2-3	CASRVGGEGTDTQYF	TGCGCCAGCAGGGTGGGAGGTGAGGGCACAGATACGCAGTATTTT
TRBD1	TRBV7-2	few	TRBJ1-4	CASSLLQGAFVKLFF	TGTGCCAGCAGCCTCCTCCAGGGGGCTTTTGTAAAACTGTTTTTT
-	TRBV7-2	-	TRBJ1-1	CASSLDRNTEAFF	TGTGCCAGCAGCTTAGACAGGAACACTGAAGCTTTCTTT